The present T cell receptor (beta chain) was sequenced within a study of blood T cells in healthy people across ages. With respect to this clonotype: Its antigen remains unidentified.

This CDR3 comprises 14 residues. CDR1 is MNHNY, CDR2 SVGAGI, per germline (reference sequence). V gave up 7 bases and J gave up 1 base, with 10 bases separating them. PCR was performed a second time for roughly 7 to 11 cycles using a sample-barcoded 5' primer and a J-beta primer mix. TCRdb recomputed calls from the 5' RACE reads with MiXCR, one row per CDR3 protein. Of approximately 1,700,000 distinct CDR3 sequences listed, about 39% were seen once; the top ten hold roughly 23%. Overall study results and limits: Diversity of TCR beta per million T cells declined in a roughly linear way with age.

The sample taken for sequencing was blood. This receptor was identified in a human donor in good health. This chain joins TRBV6-6 and TRBJ2-2; D is unclear. CDR3 DNA sequence: TGTGCCAGCACTTGGGCAGAGAACACCGGGGAGCTGTTTTTT. Translation: CASTWAENTGELFF.